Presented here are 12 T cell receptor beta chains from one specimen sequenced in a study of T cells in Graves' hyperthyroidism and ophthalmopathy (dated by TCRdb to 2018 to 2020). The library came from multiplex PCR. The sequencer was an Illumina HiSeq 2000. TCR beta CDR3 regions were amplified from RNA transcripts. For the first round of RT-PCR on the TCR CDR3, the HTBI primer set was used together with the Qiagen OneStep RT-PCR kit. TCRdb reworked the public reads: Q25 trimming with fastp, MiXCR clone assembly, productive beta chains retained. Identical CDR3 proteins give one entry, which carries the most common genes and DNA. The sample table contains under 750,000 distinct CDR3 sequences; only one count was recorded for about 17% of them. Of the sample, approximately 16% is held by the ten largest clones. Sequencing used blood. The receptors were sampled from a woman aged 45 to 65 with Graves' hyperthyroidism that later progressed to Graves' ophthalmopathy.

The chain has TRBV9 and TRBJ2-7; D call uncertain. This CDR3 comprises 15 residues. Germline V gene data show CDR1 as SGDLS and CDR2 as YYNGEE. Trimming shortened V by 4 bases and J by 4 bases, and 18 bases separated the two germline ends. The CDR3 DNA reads TGTGCCAGCAGCCCCTCATTGGCCCGGCTTTACGAGCAGTACTTC. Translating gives CASSPSLARLYEQYF.

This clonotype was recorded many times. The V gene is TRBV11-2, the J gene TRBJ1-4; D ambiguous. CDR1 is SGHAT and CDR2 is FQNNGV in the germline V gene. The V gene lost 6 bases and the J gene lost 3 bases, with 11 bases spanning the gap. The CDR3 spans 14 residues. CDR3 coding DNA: TGTGCCAGCAGGCCCAAGGAGGCTAATGAAAAACTGTTTTTT. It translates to CASRPKEANEKLFF. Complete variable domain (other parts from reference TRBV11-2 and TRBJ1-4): EAGVAQSPRYKIIEKRQSVAFWCNPISGHATLYWYQQILGQGPKLLIQFQNNGVVDDSQLPKDRFSAERLKGVDSTLKIQPAKLEDSAVYLCASRPKEANEKLFFGSGTQLSVL.

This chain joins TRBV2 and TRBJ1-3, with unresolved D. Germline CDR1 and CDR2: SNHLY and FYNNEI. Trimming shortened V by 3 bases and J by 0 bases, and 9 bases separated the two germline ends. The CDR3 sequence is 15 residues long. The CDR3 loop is CASSEVRSSGNTIYF. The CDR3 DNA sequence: TGTGCCAGCAGTGAGGTCAGAAGCTCTGGAAACACCATATATTTT.

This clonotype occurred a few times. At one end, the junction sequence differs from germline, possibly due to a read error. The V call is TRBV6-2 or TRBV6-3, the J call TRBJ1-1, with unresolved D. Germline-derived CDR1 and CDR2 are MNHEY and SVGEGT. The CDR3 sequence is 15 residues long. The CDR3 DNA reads TGTGCCAGCAGTCTACAATCGCCACGATTTACTGAAACTTTCTTT. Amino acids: CASSLQSPRFTETFF.

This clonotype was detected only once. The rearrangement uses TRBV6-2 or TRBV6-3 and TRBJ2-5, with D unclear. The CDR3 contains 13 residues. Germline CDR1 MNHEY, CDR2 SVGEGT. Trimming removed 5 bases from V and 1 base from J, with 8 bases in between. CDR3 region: CASSAKFQETQYF. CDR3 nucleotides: TGTGCCAGCAGTGCGAAGTTCCAAGAGACCCAGTACTTC.

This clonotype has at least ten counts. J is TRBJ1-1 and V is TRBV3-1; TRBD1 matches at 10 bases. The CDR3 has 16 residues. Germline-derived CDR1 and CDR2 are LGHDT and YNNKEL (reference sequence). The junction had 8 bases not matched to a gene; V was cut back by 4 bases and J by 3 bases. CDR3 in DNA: TGTGCCAGCAGCCCCCGGACAGGGGGGGGGTACACTGAAGCTTTCTTT. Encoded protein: CASSPRTGGGYTEAFF.

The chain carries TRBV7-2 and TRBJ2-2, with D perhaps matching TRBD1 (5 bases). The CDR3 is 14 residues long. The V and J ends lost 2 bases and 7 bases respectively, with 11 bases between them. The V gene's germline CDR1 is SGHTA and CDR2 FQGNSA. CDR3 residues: CASSLWQGNGELFF. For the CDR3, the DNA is TGTGCCAGCAGCTTATGGCAGGGAAACGGGGAGCTGTTTTTT.

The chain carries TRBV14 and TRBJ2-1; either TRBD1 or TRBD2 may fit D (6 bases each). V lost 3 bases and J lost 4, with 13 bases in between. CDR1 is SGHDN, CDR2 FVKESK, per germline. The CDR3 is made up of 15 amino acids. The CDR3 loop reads CASSHLGGTYNEQFF. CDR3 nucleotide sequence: TGTGCCAGCAGCCATCTAGGGGGGACTTACAATGAGCAGTTCTTC.

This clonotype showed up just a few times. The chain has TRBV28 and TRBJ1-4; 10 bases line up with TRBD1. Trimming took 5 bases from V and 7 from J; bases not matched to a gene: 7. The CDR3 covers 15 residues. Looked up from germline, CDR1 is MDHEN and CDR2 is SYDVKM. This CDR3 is CASSTRTGGLEKLFF. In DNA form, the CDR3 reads TGTGCCAGCAGTACCCGGACAGGGGGTCTTGAAAAACTGTTTTTT.

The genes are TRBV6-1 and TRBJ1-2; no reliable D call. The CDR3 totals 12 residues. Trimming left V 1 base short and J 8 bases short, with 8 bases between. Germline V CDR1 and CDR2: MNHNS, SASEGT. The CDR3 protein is CASSEGSAGYTF. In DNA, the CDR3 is TGTGCCAGCAGTGAAGGTAGTGCGGGCTACACCTTC.

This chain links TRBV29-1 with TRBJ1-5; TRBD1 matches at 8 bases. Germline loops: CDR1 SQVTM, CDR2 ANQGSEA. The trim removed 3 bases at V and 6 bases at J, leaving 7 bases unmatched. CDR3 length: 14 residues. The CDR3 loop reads CSVDGQGAVQPQHF. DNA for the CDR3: TGCAGCGTTGACGGGCAGGGGGCAGTTCAGCCCCAGCATTTT.

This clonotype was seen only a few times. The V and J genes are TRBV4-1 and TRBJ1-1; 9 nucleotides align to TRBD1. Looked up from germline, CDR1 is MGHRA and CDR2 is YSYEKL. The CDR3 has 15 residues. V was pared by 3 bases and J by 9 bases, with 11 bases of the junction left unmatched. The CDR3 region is CASSQRTGAGAKAFF. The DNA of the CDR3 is TGCGCCAGCAGCCAGAGGACAGGGGCAGGGGCTAAAGCTTTCTTT.